This record concerns one T cell receptor (beta chain) sequence. Its antigen is undetermined. cDNA synthesis used the whole RNA isolate, giving expressed TCRB sequences. It was found that naive, central memory and regulatory T cell samples averaged about 3.57 million reads. Libraries were prepared by immunoSEQ multiplex PCR; TCRdb keeps only in-frame clonotypes and omits some of them. Here the sample spans about 140,000 clones, 9.5% to 10% being singletons. Trimming took 5 bases from V and 7 from J; bases not matched to a gene: 3. This CDR3 spans 13 amino acids. Germline values: CDR1 SGHVS, CDR2 FNYEAQ. These data are taken from a study of beta chain features in type 1 diabetes. Whole-study results and caveats: Patients and controls would share equally any PCR tilt toward shorter templates. Shorter TCRB CDR3s, moderately but significantly so, marked every one of the four CD4+ subsets in Type 1 diabetes patients.

Naive, central memory, regulatory and stem cell-like memory cells within the CD4+ compartment were sorted using CD45RO/CCR7/CD25/CD127/CD95/CD27. This receptor was obtained from a woman in her thirties or forties in good health. Input material: central memory CD4+ T cells from blood. The J gene is TRBJ2-1, the V gene TRBV7-6; 9 positions match TRBD2. The CDR3 coding sequence is TGTGCCAGCAGCCAGGGACTAGCTAATGAGCAGTTCTTC. Translation gives CASSQGLANEQFF.